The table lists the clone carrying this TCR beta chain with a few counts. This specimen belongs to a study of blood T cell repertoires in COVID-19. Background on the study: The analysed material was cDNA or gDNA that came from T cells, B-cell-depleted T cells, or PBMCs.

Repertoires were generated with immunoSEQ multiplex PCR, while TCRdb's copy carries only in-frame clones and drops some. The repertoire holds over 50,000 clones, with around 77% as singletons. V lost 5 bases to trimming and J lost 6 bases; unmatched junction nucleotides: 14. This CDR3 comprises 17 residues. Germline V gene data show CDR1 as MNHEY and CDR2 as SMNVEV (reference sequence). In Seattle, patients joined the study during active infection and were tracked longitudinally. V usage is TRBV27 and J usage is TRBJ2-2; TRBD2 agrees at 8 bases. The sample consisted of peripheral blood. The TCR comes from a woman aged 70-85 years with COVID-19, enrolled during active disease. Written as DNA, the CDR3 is TGTGCCAGCAGTCTTACAGGCCCAGCGGGAGTTGCCGGGGAGCTGTTTTTT. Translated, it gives CASSLTGPAGVAGELFF.